This passage covers 17 T cell receptor beta chains from one sample sequenced in a study of T cell repertoires in cytomegalovirus infection. TCRdb processed the reads anew with MiXCR; each CDR3 protein has one entry. This table holds roughly 300,000 distinct CDR3 sequences, about 25% found once. Sequenced material: PBMCs. These receptor sequences come from a human donor in good health (CMV status not recorded). Some clones in this sample may be carry-over from other donors' samples.

In its sample, this clonotype was seen a few times. This sequence joins TRBV7-9 and TRBJ2-7, with a weak D call TRBD2 (5 bases). The germline V gene encodes CDR1 SEHNR and CDR2 FQNEAQ (reference sequence). Deletions cut 6 bases from V and 0 bases from J, with 18 bases between. CDR3 length: 16 residues. The CDR3 loop is CASRRSIAPSSYEQYF. CDR3 in DNA: TGTGCCAGCAGACGTTCTATAGCGCCTAGCTCCTACGAGCAGTACTTC. The variable domain in full, completed from reference TRBV7-9 and TRBJ2-7, reads DTGVSQNPRHKITKRGQNVTFRCDPISEHNRLYWYRQTLGQGPEFLTYFQNEAQLEKSRLLSDRFSAERPKGSFSTLEIQRTEQGDSAMYLCASRRSIAPSSYEQYFGPGTRLTVT.

V is TRBV30 and J is TRBJ1-5, with D possibly matching TRBD1 (5 bases). The germline V and J ends were trimmed by 0 bases and 8 bases, with 11 bases remaining between them. The length of the CDR3 is 13 residues. Germline CDR1 GTSNPN, CDR2 SVGIG (reference sequence). CDR3 residues: CAWSVQDVEPQHF. The CDR3 DNA follows: TGTGCCTGGAGTGTACAGGACGTAGAGCCCCAGCATTTT.

This clonotype was counted a few times. The J gene is TRBJ2-7, the V gene TRBV5-6; perhaps TRBD2 as D (6 bases). The ends were cut back, 4 bases at V and 3 bases at J, with 11 bases in the middle. Germline V lookup: CDR1 SGHDT, CDR2 YYEEEE. CDR3 length: 13 amino acids. The CDR3 region is CASSMGLIYEQYF. In DNA form, the CDR3 reads TGTGCCAGCAGCATGGGACTTATCTACGAGCAGTACTTC.

The chain couples TRBV7-9 to TRBJ2-1; 13 bases match TRBD2. V trimming: 5 bases; J trimming: 7 bases; junction bases outside the gene matches: 11. The CDR3 is made up of 17 amino acids. The germline CDR1 and CDR2 sequences are SEHNR and FQNEAQ (reference sequence). CDR3 in amino acids: CASSALKGLAGVNEQFF. In nucleotides, the CDR3 is TGTGCCAGCAGCGCACTGAAAGGACTAGCGGGAGTGAATGAGCAGTTCTTC.

This rearrangement joins TRBV19 to TRBJ1-4; 9 bases are a match to TRBD1. The CDR3 is 15 amino acids. Per the germline V gene, CDR1 is LNHDA and CDR2 is SQIVND (reference sequence). V dropped 4 bases and J dropped 7; count of bases not matched to a gene: 7. The CDR3: CASSTGTGFGEKLFF. The CDR3 DNA is TGTGCCAGTAGTACGGGGACAGGGTTTGGTGAAAAACTGTTTTTT.

V gene TRBV19 combines with J gene TRBJ2-2, with D perhaps matching TRBD1 or TRBD2 (6 bases each). Germline CDR1 is LNHDA and CDR2 is SQIVND (reference sequence). The CDR3 sequence is 16 residues long. The V and J ends lost 6 bases and 1 base respectively, with 15 bases between them. The CDR3 loop reads CASRPRGRRNTGELFF. The CDR3 DNA follows: TGTGCCAGTAGGCCGAGGGGGAGGAGGAACACCGGGGAGCTGTTTTTT. Full variable domain (rest looked up from reference TRBV19 and TRBJ2-2): DGGITQSPKYLFRKEGQNVTLSCEQNLNHDAMYWYRQDPGQGLRLIYYSQIVNDFQKGDIAEGYSVSREKKESFPLTVTSAQKNPTAFYLCASRPRGRRNTGELFFGEGSRLTVL.

There are a few counts of this clonotype. The CDR3 DNA reads TGTGCCAGCAGTTCAATACCGGGACGGGAGGACTATGGCTACACCTTC. Amino acids: CASSSIPGREDYGYTF. V usage is TRBV27 and J usage is TRBJ1-2; perhaps TRBD1 as D (5 bases). The CDR3 contains 16 residues. The V gene's germline CDR1 is MNHEY and CDR2 SMNVEV (reference sequence). V was trimmed by 4 bases and J by 3 bases, leaving 18 bases between them.

This clonotype occurred a few times. The rearrangement links TRBV7-2 to TRBJ1-6; 8 positions match TRBD1. The CDR3 consists of 20 residues. The J segment lost 0 bases and the V segment lost 2 bases, leaving 12 bases of the junction unmatched. In germline, CDR1 is SGHTA, CDR2 FQGNSA. CDR3 in DNA: TGTGCCAGCAGCTTAATCCCCCCGAGGACAGGGAGCTCCTATAATTCACCCCTCCACTTT. Encoded protein: CASSLIPPRTGSSYNSPLHF.

In this sample, this clonotype turned up many times. This chain uses TRBV6-1 with TRBJ1-1, with D unresolved. Trimming removed 6 bases from V and 0 bases from J, with 23 bases in between. This CDR3 is built from 18 residues. Germline CDR1 MNHNS, CDR2 SASEGT. CDR3 sequence: CASRPTVGNLFMNTEAFF. The CDR3 DNA sequence: TGTGCCAGCAGACCGACCGTCGGGAACTTATTCATGAACACTGAAGCTTTCTTT.

This clonotype has a handful of counts. This chain links TRBV20-1 with TRBJ2-1; D not resolved. The ends were cut back, 6 bases at V and 8 bases at J, with 11 bases in the middle. The CDR3 contains 11 residues. CDR1 is DFQATT, CDR2 SNEGSKA, per germline (reference sequence). The CDR3 reads CSASHQDEQFF. The CDR3 coding sequence is TGCAGTGCCTCACATCAAGATGAGCAGTTCTTC.

V usage is TRBV24-1 and J usage is TRBJ2-7; 10 bases are a match to TRBD2. This CDR3 is built from 15 residues. Germline CDR1 reads KGHDR; CDR2 reads SFDVKD. The V gene end was trimmed by 5 bases and the J gene end by 4 bases; junction bases not matched to a gene: 7. The CDR3 loop is CATSGGTSGNYEQYF. In DNA, the CDR3 is TGTGCCACCAGTGGCGGAACTAGCGGGAATTACGAGCAGTACTTC.

The J gene is TRBJ2-5, the V gene TRBV6-5, with 9 positions matching TRBD1. The CDR3 consists of 17 residues. V shed 0 bases and J 4 bases; nucleotides not matched to a gene: 9. Germline V gene sequence: CDR1 MNHEY, CDR2 SVGAGI. DNA for the CDR3: TGTGCCAGCAGTTACTCCCCCGGGACAGGGAGAGGAGAGACCCAGTACTTC. Translated, it gives CASSYSPGTGRGETQYF.

The chain uses TRBV5-1 and TRBJ2-7, with unresolved D. Germline V gene lookup returns CDR1 SGHRS and CDR2 YFSETQ. V lost 0 bases, J lost 0 bases, and 7 bases lay in between. The CDR3 covers 14 residues. In nucleotides, the CDR3 is TGCGCCAGCAGCTTGGAAGCGAACTCCTACGAGCAGTACTTC. Translated: CASSLEANSYEQYF. The variable domain in full, with the rest retrieved from reference TRBV5-1 and TRBJ2-7, is KAGVTQTPRYLIKTRGQQVTLSCSPISGHRSVSWYQQTPGQGLQFLFEYFSETQRNKGNFPGRFSGRQFSNSRSEMNVSTLELGDSALYLCASSLEANSYEQYFGPGTRLTVT.

This clonotype was detected only a few times. V usage is TRBV13 and J usage is TRBJ2-3; TRBD2 agrees at 14 bases. There are 17 residues in the CDR3. Germline V gene data show CDR1 as PRHDT and CDR2 as FYEKMQ (reference sequence). V lost 4 bases and J lost 3; bases outside the gene matches: 6. The CDR3 DNA follows: TGTGCCAGCAGCTCGGGACTAGCGGGAGCTGAAACAGATACGCAGTATTTT. Protein product: CASSSGLAGAETDTQYF. Variable domain in full (rest from reference TRBV13 and TRBJ2-3): AAGVIQSPRHLIKEKRETATLKCYPIPRHDTVYWYQQGPGQDPQFLISFYEKMQSDKGSIPDRFSAQQFSDYHSELNMSSLELGDSALYFCASSSGLAGAETDTQYFGPGTRLTVL.

This clonotype was counted at least ten times. CDR3: CASSLGSMSAGELFF. DNA for the CDR3: TGTGCCAGCAGCTTGGGGTCCATGTCGGCCGGGGAGCTGTTTTTT. V usage is TRBV7-2 and J usage is TRBJ2-2; D is uncertain. CDR1 and CDR2 (germline): SGHTA, FQGNSA. CDR3 length: 15 residues. V lost 3 bases and J lost 6, with 14 bases in between.

Many counts were recorded for this clonotype. The J gene is TRBJ2-3, the V gene TRBV12-3 or TRBV12-4, with 11 bases aligning to TRBD2. The junction had 7 bases not matched to a gene; V was cut back by 5 bases and J by 0 bases. The CDR3 extends over 17 amino acids. CDR3 loop: CASSRRLAGTSTDTQYF. The CDR3 DNA is TGTGCCAGCAGTCGGCGACTAGCGGGGACTAGCACAGATACGCAGTATTTT.

This clonotype was seen at least ten times. The chain is built from TRBV11-2 and TRBJ2-1; unclear D gene. The germline CDR1 and CDR2 sequences are SGHAT and FQNNGV. The CDR3 has 14 residues. V dropped 5 bases and J dropped 8 bases, with 16 bases sitting between them. CDR3 sequence (DNA): TGTGCCAGCAGCCTTAGGGCCGAGGCCCATGAGCAGTTCTTC. Translating it yields CASSLRAEAHEQFF.